This TCR beta chain was sequenced in a study of T cell changes during pregnancy in multiple sclerosis. TCRdb's copy holds only in-frame clones and misses some; the assay was immunoSEQ multiplex PCR. Of about 31,000 clones listed, 90% are singletons. The CDR3 contains 15 residues. V lost 3 bases to trimming and J lost 4 bases; unmatched junction nucleotides: 5. The germline V gene has CDR1 MNHEY and CDR2 SMNVEV (reference sequence). The material was CD8+ T cells from peripheral blood mononuclear cells, obtained in the second trimester of pregnancy. The chain has TRBV27 and TRBJ2-1; TRBD1 agrees at 8 bases. The clonotype was recovered from a female donor with multiple sclerosis, enrolled in a pregnancy study. The CDR3 loop is CASSLTGTGYNEQFF. CDR3 DNA sequence: TGTGCCAGCAGTTTGACCGGGACAGGATACAATGAGCAGTTCTTC.